The clone carrying this T cell receptor beta chain was seen repeatedly, ten times or more. CDR3-region Arm-PCR and iRepertoire HTBI primers produced the TCR beta libraries. MiXCR was run by TCRdb on the multiplex PCR reads, yielding one entry per CDR3 protein. The table includes around 450,000 distinct CDR3 sequences, approximately 21% detected once. This sample is part of a study of regulatory T cells in long-lasting Graves disease. The time point was: persistent/refractory GD, antithyroid drugs over 5 years with positive TRAb. RNA from PBMCs was the source of the TCR library. The CDR3 covers 14 residues. Trimming removed 1 base at V and 0 bases at J, with 6 bases between.

The chain carries TRBV12-3 or TRBV12-4 and TRBJ1-1; D call uncertain. The source was peripheral blood mononuclear cells (PBMCs), collected when the disease was refractory, from a patient treated with antithyroid drugs. This receptor was taken from a female donor with Graves disease. This CDR3 reads CASSLGIVNTEAFF. CDR3 DNA: TGTGCCAGCAGTTTAGGGATTGTGAACACTGAAGCTTTCTTT.